This TCR beta chain was identified in a study of identical twins. Trimming shortened V by 7 bases and J by 3 bases, and 15 bases separated the two germline ends. This CDR3 region has 14 residues. Germline-derived CDR1 and CDR2 are SEHNR and FQNEAQ (reference sequence). Turning to this clonotype: Its antigen is currently unknown.

Findings of the study overall: Beta clonotypes that were abundant in cord blood contained fewer insertions, a pattern absent from memory repertoires. Among beta out-of-frame sequences, excess sharing between twins appeared weaker. Researchers caution that invariant MAIT and iNKT cells could partly confound zero-insertion analyses. Recombination models fit unrelated individuals' TCR alpha sharing but underestimated twins'.

TCRdb ran MiXCR on the 5' RACE reads and lists one entry per CDR3 protein. This sample yields a few hundred thousand distinct CDR3 sequences, of which over 9.5% are seen a single time; 8% to 10% belongs to the top ten. The rearrangement links TRBV7-9 to TRBJ2-5; D is possibly TRBD1 (6 bases). Sample: memory T cells sorted from blood. The TCR comes from a man aged 50 to 59 in good health. CDR3 in amino acids: CASTRAGVEETQYF. In DNA, the CDR3 is TGTGCCAGCACAAGGGCAGGGGTAGAAGAGACCCAGTACTTC.